The source of this T cell receptor beta chain is a study of CD8 T cells in ankylosing spondylitis. Whole-study results and caveats: Some motif variants were previously reported in reactive arthritis synovial fluid and blood. The authors reported significant enrichment of disease-linked clones in matched ankylosing spondylitis synovial fluid. CD8+ disease-linked clones were present at relatively low frequencies in blood.

With respect to this clonotype: The antigen is unknown.

Germline CDR1 SGHVS, CDR2 FNYEAQ. The J segment lost 5 bases and the V segment lost 2 bases, leaving 6 bases of the junction unmatched. The CDR3 length is 17 residues. It was by quantitative 5'-RACE with molecular barcodes that TCR beta libraries were made. TCRdb re-analysed the 5' RACE reads in MiXCR, keeping a single row per CDR3 protein. This sample has 250,000 to 300,000 distinct CDR3 sequences; 15% to 20% occur once, and the top ten carry about a third. Source material: blood, either unsorted or a sorted T cell fraction (not recorded which). The V call is TRBV7-6, the J call TRBJ2-1; 13 bases agree with TRBD2. The TCR comes from a male donor with ankylosing spondylitis or in good health (not recorded which). The CDR3 coding sequence is TGTGCCAGCAGCTTAAACATCGGGACTAGCGGGAACAATGAGCAGTTCTTC. It encodes CASSLNIGTSGNNEQFF.